Below are 9 T cell receptor delta chains sequenced from a single sample in a study of gamma-delta chains in newborns, infants, children. TCRdb re-called the reads through CATT. This sample has a few thousand delta-chain clones, with less than 5% found just once. The sample consisted of blood. These receptors originate from a child who was a newborn, infant or young child, either healthy, febrile or measles-vaccinated (not recorded which).

The chain uses TRAV29/DV5 and TRDJ1; D is possibly TRDD3 (5 bases). V was trimmed by 2 bases and J by 0 bases, leaving 26 bases between them. CDR1 is NSMFDY, CDR2 ISSIKDK, per germline. The length of the CDR3 is 19 residues. The CDR3 reads CAARDVAVGGLCYTDKLIF. Here the CDR3 DNA reads TGTGCAGCAAGGGACGTTGCGGTAGGGGGGCTGTGCTACACCGATAAACTCATCTTT.

The table lists this clone with a few counts. The J gene is TRDJ1, the V gene TRDV1; 12 positions agree with TRDD3. CDR3 length equals 20 residues. CDR1 is TSWWSYY and CDR2 is QGS in the germline V gene. Unmatched junction bases numbered 22, after V lost 4 bases and J lost 7 bases. CDR3 in amino acids: CALGVFPDSAVLGDTIKLIF. As DNA, the CDR3 is TGTGCTCTTGGGGTGTTCCCCGACTCCGCCGTACTGGGGGATACAATTAAACTCATCTTT.

This clone has more than one count but fewer than ten. V is TRDV1 and J is TRDJ1; 13 nucleotides match TRDD3. The CDR3 has 18 amino acids. The germline V gene encodes CDR1 TSWWSYY and CDR2 QGS. The V segment lost 8 bases and the J segment 2 bases; nucleotides outside the gene matches: 14. In DNA, the CDR3 is TGTGCTCTTACACGACCACTGGGGGATACGCGTCTTACCGATAAACTCATCTTT. Protein product: CALTRPLGDTRLTDKLIF.

This clone was seen a handful of times. The chain has TRDV2 and TRDJ1; 7 nucleotides match TRDD3. This CDR3 is 15 amino acids long. Trimming took 4 bases from V and 0 from J; bases not matched to a gene: 7. CDR1 is GEAIGNYY, CDR2 EKD, per germline. The CDR3 coding sequence is TGTGCCTGTGAACCTCTGGGGGTTGACACCGATAAACTCATCTTT. This encodes CACEPLGVDTDKLIF.

Within the sample, this clone is medium-sized (0.01 to 0.1%). The gene calls are TRDV2 and TRDJ2; maybe TRDD3 (6 bases). V lost 3 bases and J lost 7, with 17 bases in between. The germline CDR1 and CDR2 sequences are GEAIGNYY and EKD. The CDR3 loop spans 15 amino acids. CDR3 nucleotide sequence: TGTGCCTGTGACGCACGAAGGGATAAGGTAGCACAACTCTTCTTT. It encodes CACDARRDKVAQLFF.

This clone was seen a few times. A far larger clone is off by one base, so a read error is likely. The same CDR3 can be traced to other DNA sequences in this sample. The rearrangement uses TRDV2 and TRDJ2; 8 positions match TRDD3. In germline, CDR1 is GEAIGNYY, CDR2 EKD. The CDR3 contains 14 residues. As DNA, the CDR3 is TGTGCCTGTGACACCTGGGGGATGACAGCACAACTTTTCTTT. It encodes CACDTWGMTAQLFF.

This clone was counted a few times. J is TRDJ3 and V is TRDV1, with 12 bases lining up with TRDD3. The germline gives CDR1 TSWWSYY, CDR2 QGS. CDR3 length: 19 amino acids. V lost 0 bases and J lost 3; bases outside the gene matches: 3. For the CDR3, the DNA is TGTGCTCTTGGGGAACTTACTGGGGGATACATCTGGGACACCCGACAGATGTTTTTC. Residues: CALGELTGGYIWDTRQMFF.

This clone was recorded once. The chain uses TRDV2 and TRDJ3; 8 bases fit TRDD3. The J gene was missing in TCRdb and was found by matching the end of the DNA to germline. Germline CDR1 is GEAIGNYY and CDR2 is EKD. There are 20 residues in the CDR3. The J segment lost 1 base and the V segment lost 0 bases, leaving 10 bases of the junction unmatched. The CDR3 protein is CACDTGGLGATSWDTRQMFF. The DNA of the CDR3 is TGTGCCTGTGACACCGGAGGACTGGGGGCCACATCCTGGGACACCCGACAGATGTTTTTC.

Comment on this clone: Other DNA sequences in this specimen translate into the identical CDR3. This chain links TRDV2 with TRDJ3; no firm D call. Germline CDR1 GEAIGNYY, CDR2 EKD. The CDR3 loop spans 18 amino acids. Deletions cut 3 bases from V and 0 bases from J, with 14 bases between. The CDR3 nucleotides are TGTGCCTGTGACGCCGCGGGGCCGAGCTCCTGGGACACCCGACAGATGTTTTTC. Its translation is CACDAAGPSSWDTRQMFF.